The 11 T cell receptor beta chains reported below all come from one sample, sequenced in a study of a mutant IDH1 vaccine in newly diagnosed glioma. Antigen specificity for these receptors is unknown. Time point indicated: week 5, during vaccination. Every vaccination contained 300 ug of the mutant IDH1 20-mer peptide and was paired with topical imiquimod. The data were produced by immunoSEQ multiplex PCR, yet TCRdb's version contains in-frame clones alone and is incomplete. The data contain tens of thousands of clones, about 77% of them singletons. The sequencing used PBMCs, collected from a glioma patient whose treatment included an IDH1 peptide vaccine. The origin of the receptors is a middle-aged woman with glioma.

This clone turned up a few times. This chain connects TRBV5-1 to TRBJ1-2, with D tentatively TRBD1 (5 bases). CDR1 is SGHRS, CDR2 YFSETQ, per germline. This CDR3 is built from 13 residues. The V end lost 0 bases, the J end lost 2 bases, and 5 bases lay between the germline ends. For the CDR3, the DNA is TGCGCCAGCAGCTTGGAGGGGAACTATGGCTACACCTTC. Translating it yields CASSLEGNYGYTF.

This chain connects TRBV7-8 to TRBJ2-2; D is tentatively TRBD1 or TRBD2 (5 bases each). Trimming cost V 3 bases and J 2 bases, with 13 bases left between them. CDR1 SGHVS and CDR2 FQNEAQ come from the germline V gene. This CDR3 contains 16 residues. CDR3 sequence (DNA): TGTGCCAGCAGCTTCGGGGTTCAGGGTAACACCGGGGAGCTGTTTTTT. Its protein is CASSFGVQGNTGELFF.

The chain joins TRBV6-6 to TRBJ1-5; 7 bases fit TRBD1. Trimming at V came to 6 bases and at J to 6 bases, leaving 8 bases not matched to a gene. Germline values: CDR1 MNHNY, CDR2 SVGAGI (reference sequence). This CDR3 is 14 amino acids long. The CDR3 nucleotides read TGTGCCAGCAGCTTAGACAGGGTGGGTCAGCCCCAGCATTTT. This encodes CASSLDRVGQPQHF.

This chain joins TRBV19 and TRBJ2-1; the D gene is possibly TRBD2 (5 bases). V was clipped by 2 bases and J by 5 bases, with 16 bases between them. In germline, CDR1 is LNHDA, CDR2 SQIVND (reference sequence). The length of the CDR3 is 16 residues. The CDR3 loop is CASSIRRAPKDNEQFF. The CDR3 DNA follows: TGTGCCAGTAGTATACGGCGGGCTCCGAAAGACAATGAGCAGTTCTTC. Combining the CDR3 with reference TRBV19 and TRBJ2-1 gives the whole variable domain DGGITQSPKYLFRKEGQNVTLSCEQNLNHDAMYWYRQDPGQGLRLIYYSQIVNDFQKGDIAEGYSVSREKKESFPLTVTSAQKNPTAFYLCASSIRRAPKDNEQFFGPGTRLTVL.

The V call is TRBV5-1, the J call TRBJ2-7; 9 positions match TRBD1. J gave up 2 bases and V 4 bases, and 4 bases lay outside the gene matches. Germline CDR1 reads SGHRS; CDR2 reads YFSETQ. The CDR3 totals 14 residues. The CDR3 DNA reads as TGCGCCAGCAGCATACGACAGGGGGCCTACGAGCAGTACTTC. It yields the protein CASSIRQGAYEQYF.

This chain joins TRBV20-1 and TRBJ1-2; no definite D call. The CDR3 has 9 residues. In germline, CDR1 is DFQATT, CDR2 SNEGSKA (reference sequence). CDR3 sequence reads: CVNPDSYTF. The CDR3, as DNA: TGCGTAAACCCCGATAGCTACACCTTC.

This chain joins TRBV5-1 and TRBJ1-1, with D maybe TRBD1 (6 bases). The CDR3 totals 15 residues. V was pared by 0 bases and J by 10 bases, with 19 bases between. From germline, CDR1 is SGHRS and CDR2 YFSETQ. The DNA for the CDR3 is TGCGCCAGCAGCTTGGTCCCCGGGGGGGGCAGTGGAGCTTTCTTT. It yields the protein CASSLVPGGGSGAFF.

The V and J genes are TRBV19 and TRBJ2-5; the match to TRBD2 covers 8 bases. CDR1 is LNHDA and CDR2 is SQIVND in the germline V gene (reference sequence). CDR3 length equals 14 residues. V shed 7 bases and J 2 bases; nucleotides not matched to a gene: 6. The CDR3 nucleotides are TGTGCCAGTAATAGGGCGGGGGGACAAGAGACCCAGTACTTC. Protein: CASNRAGGQETQYF.

The chain joins TRBV4-3 to TRBJ2-1; 13 positions match TRBD2. CDR3 length: 15 residues. The V segment lost 1 base and the J segment 7 bases; nucleotides outside the gene matches: 1. Germline lookup yields CDR1 LGHNA and CDR2 YSLEER. CDR3: CASSQGTSGRNEQFF. CDR3 nucleotides: TGCGCCAGCAGCCAAGGGACTAGCGGGAGAAATGAGCAGTTCTTC.

V gene TRBV7-2 combines with J gene TRBJ2-7; D is possibly TRBD1 or TRBD2 (5 bases each). Germline CDR1 and CDR2: SGHTA and FQGNSA. This CDR3 has 14 amino acids. The ends were cut back, 3 bases at V and 3 bases at J, with 12 bases in the middle. The CDR3 nucleotides are TGTGCCAGCAGCTTTCCGGGGCTGTTCTACGAGCAGTACTTC. This gives the protein CASSFPGLFYEQYF.

This rearrangement joins TRBV7-6 to TRBJ2-7, with D perhaps being TRBD1 or TRBD2 (5 bases each). Germline loops: CDR1 SGHVS, CDR2 FNYEAQ. CDR3 length: 14 amino acids. The V end lost 1 base, the J end lost 5 bases, and 12 bases lay between the germline ends. The CDR3 reads CASSLGQPGNEQYF. CDR3 coding DNA: TGTGCCAGCAGCTTAGGACAGCCGGGGAACGAGCAGTACTTC.